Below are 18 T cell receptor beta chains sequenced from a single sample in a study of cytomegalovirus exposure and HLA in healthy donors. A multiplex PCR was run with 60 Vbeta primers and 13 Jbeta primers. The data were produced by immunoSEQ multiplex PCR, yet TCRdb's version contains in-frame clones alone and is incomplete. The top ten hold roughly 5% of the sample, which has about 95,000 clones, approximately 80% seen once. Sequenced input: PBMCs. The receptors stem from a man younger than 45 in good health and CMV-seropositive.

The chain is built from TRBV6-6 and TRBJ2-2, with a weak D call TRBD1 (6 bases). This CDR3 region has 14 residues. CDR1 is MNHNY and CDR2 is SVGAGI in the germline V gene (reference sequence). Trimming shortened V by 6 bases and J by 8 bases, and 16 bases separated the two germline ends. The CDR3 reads CASRRTGKRGELFF. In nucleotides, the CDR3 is TGTGCCAGCAGACGTACAGGGAAGAGGGGGGAGCTGTTTTTT.

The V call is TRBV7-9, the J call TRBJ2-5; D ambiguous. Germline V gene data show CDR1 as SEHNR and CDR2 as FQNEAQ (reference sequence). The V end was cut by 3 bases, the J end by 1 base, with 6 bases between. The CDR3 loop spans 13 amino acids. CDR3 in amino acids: CASSFPPQETQYF. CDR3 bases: TGTGCCAGCAGCTTTCCTCCCCAAGAGACCCAGTACTTC.

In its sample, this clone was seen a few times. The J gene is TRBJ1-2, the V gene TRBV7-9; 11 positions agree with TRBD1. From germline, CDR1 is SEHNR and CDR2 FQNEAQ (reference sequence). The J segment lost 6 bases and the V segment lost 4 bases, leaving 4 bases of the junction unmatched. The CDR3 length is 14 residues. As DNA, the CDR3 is TGTGCCAGCAGCTCCGGACAGGGGGCGAATGGCTACACCTTC. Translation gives CASSSGQGANGYTF.

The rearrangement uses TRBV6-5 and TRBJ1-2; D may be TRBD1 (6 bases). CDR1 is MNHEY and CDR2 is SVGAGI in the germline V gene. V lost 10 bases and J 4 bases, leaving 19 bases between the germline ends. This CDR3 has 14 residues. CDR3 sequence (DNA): TGTGCCACCAAAGGGGCGGGGGGCGGCTATGGCTACACCTTC. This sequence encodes CATKGAGGGYGYTF.

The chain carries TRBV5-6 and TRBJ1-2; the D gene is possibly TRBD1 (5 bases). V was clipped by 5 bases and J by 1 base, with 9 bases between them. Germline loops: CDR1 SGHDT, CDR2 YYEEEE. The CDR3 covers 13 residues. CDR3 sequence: CASSSDSNYGYTF. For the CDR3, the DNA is TGTGCCAGCAGTTCCGACAGTAACTATGGCTACACCTTC.

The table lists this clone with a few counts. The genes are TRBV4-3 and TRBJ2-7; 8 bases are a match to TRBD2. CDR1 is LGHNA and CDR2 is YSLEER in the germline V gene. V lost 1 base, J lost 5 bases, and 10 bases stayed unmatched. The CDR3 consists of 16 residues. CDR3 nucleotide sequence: TGCGCCAGCAGCCAAGTACCGTCCGGGGGGGACCACGAGCAGTACTTC. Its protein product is CASSQVPSGGDHEQYF.

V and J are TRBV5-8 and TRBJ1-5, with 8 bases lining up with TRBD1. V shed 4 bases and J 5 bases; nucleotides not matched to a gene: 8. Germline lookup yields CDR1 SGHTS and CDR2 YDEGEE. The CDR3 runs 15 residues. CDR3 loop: CASSLLDRGHQPQHF. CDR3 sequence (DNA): TGTGCCAGCAGCCTACTTGACAGGGGCCATCAGCCCCAGCATTTT.

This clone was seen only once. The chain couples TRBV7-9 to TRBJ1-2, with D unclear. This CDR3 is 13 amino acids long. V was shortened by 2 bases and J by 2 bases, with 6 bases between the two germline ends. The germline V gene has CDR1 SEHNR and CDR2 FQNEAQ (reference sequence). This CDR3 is CASSLSVNYGYTF. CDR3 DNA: TGTGCCAGCAGCTTATCTGTAAACTATGGCTACACCTTC.

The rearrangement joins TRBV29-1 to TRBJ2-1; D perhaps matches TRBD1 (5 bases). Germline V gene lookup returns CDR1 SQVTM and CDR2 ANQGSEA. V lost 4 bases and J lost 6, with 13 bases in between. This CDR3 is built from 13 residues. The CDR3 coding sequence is TGCAGCGTTGGAAGCAGGGAATTCAATGAGCAGTTCTTC. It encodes CSVGSREFNEQFF.

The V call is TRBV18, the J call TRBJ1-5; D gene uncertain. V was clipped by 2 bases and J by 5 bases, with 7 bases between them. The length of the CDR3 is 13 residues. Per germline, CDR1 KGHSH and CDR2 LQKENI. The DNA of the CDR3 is TGTGCCAGCTCACCAAGCCTCGATCAGCCCCAGCATTTT. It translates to CASSPSLDQPQHF.

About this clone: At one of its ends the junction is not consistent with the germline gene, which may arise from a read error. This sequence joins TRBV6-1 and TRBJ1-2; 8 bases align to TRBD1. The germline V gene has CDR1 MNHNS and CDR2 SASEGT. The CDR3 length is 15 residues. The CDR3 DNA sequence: TGTTCCAGCAGTGAAAGGGCAGGGGGCGGCTATGGCTACACCTTC. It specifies CSSSERAGGGYGYTF.

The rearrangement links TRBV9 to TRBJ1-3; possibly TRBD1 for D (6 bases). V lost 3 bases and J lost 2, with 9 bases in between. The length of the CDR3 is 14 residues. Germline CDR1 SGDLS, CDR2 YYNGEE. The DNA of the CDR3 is TGTGCCAGCAGCGCCCAGGGGCCTGGAAACACCATATATTTT. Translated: CASSAQGPGNTIYF.

CDR3 bases: TGTGCCAGTATCTCGCCAGTCGTCAATGAGCAGTTCTTC. This codes for CASISPVVNEQFF. This chain connects TRBV19 to TRBJ2-1; D not resolved. The CDR3 is 13 amino acids. The ends were cut back, 7 bases at V and 6 bases at J, with 13 bases in the middle. Germline V gives CDR1 LNHDA, CDR2 SQIVND (reference sequence).

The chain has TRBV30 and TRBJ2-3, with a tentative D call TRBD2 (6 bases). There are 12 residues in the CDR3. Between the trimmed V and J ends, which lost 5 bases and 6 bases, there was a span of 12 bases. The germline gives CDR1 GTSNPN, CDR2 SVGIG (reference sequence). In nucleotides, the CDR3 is TGTGCCTGGGTCCCTCTAGCGGATACGCAGTATTTT. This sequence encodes CAWVPLADTQYF. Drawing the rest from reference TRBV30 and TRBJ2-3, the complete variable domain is SQTIHQWPATLVQPVGSPLSLECTVEGTSNPNLYWYRQAAGRGLQLLFYSVGIGQISSEVPQNLSASRPQDRQFILSSKKLLLSDSGFYLCAWVPLADTQYFGPGTRLTVL.

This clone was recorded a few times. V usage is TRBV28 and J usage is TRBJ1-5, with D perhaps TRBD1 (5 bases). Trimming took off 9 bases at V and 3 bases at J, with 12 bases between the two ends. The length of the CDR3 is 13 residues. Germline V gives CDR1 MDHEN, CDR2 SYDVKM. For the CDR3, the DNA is TGTGCCAGTTTGGGGACTTTCAATCAGCCCCAGCATTTT. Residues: CASLGTFNQPQHF.

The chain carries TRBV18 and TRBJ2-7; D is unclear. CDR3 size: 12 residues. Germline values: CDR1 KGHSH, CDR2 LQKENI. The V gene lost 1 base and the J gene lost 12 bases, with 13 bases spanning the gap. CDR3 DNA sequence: TGTGCCAGCTCACCACTAGATGGTAGTCTGTACTTC. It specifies CASSPLDGSLYF.

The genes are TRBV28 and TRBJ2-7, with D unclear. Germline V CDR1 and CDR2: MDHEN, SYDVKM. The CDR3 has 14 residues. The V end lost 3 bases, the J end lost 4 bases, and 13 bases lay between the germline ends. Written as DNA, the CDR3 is TGTGCCAGCAGTTTGTTGTCGGGTTCGTACGAGCAGTACTTC. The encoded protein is CASSLLSGSYEQYF.

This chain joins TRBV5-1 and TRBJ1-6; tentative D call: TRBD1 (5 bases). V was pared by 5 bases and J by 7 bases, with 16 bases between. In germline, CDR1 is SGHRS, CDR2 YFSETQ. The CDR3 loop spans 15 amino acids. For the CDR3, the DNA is TGCGCCAGCAGATTACAGGTTTCCGAAAATTCACCCCTCCACTTT. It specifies CASRLQVSENSPLHF.